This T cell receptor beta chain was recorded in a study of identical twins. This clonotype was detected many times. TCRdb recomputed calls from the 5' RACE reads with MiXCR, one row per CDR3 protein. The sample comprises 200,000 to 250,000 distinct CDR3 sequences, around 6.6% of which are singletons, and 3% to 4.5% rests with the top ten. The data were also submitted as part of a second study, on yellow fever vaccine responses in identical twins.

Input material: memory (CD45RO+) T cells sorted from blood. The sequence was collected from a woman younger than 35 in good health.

This CDR3 is CASSQEGRGGAEVLSNEQFF. The CDR3 nucleotides read TGCGCCAGCAGCCAAGAAGGGAGAGGGGGTGCGGAGGTCTTGTCCAATGAGCAGTTCTTC. J is TRBJ2-1 and V is TRBV4-1; the D gene is possibly TRBD1 (6 bases). Trimming took off 0 bases at V and 6 bases at J, with 27 bases between the two ends. This CDR3 region has 20 residues. Germline loops: CDR1 MGHRA, CDR2 YSYEKL.